Here is one TCR beta chain with its context. This clonotype has just a few counts. The specificity of this receptor is unknown. Base qualities were left out, and no much larger clone turns up one base away. This entry belongs to a study of T-cell reconstitution after alpha-beta-depleted transplantation in children (dated by TCRdb to about 2016). With regard to the full study: Using TCR repertoire profiling, the study followed T-cell immune reconstitution in a quantitative way in children after TCRalphabeta/CD19-depleted allogeneic hematopoietic cell transplantation.

Receptor amplification or capture employed PCR. Sequencing was carried out with an Illumina HiSeq 2500. To normalize quantification of the TCRbeta repertoire, the TCR libraries were built with molecular barcoding that relied on unique molecular identifiers. In TCRdb, the public reads were trimmed at Q25 with fastp and aligned with MiXCR, with productive beta chains retained. Every CDR3 protein is listed once, alongside the most common genes and DNA of its rows. In this sample the table shows 250,000 to 300,000 distinct CDR3 sequences, 9.9% of which occur a single time. The ten largest clones represent roughly a tenth of the sample. The CDR3 measures 16 amino acids from cysteine to phenylalanine. CDR3 DNA is the only sequence kept; it has 48 bases, read in frame from the first base. CDR1 and CDR2 are read off the germline V gene as MGHDK and SYGVNS. V is clipped by 3 bases and J by 1 base, and the sequence between their germline boundaries is 12 bases long.

The clonotype was recovered from a human donor who donated a stem cell graft to a child with SCID. This specimen consisted of PBMCs from the stem cell graft donor, obtained from the stem cell graft. The chain links TRBV25-1 with TRBJ2-2; a tentative D call is TRBD2 (6 bases match). The CDR3 here reads CASSDQLAENTGELFF. The DNA reads TGTGCCAGCAGTGACCAACTAGCCGAGAACACCGGGGAGCTGTTTTTT.